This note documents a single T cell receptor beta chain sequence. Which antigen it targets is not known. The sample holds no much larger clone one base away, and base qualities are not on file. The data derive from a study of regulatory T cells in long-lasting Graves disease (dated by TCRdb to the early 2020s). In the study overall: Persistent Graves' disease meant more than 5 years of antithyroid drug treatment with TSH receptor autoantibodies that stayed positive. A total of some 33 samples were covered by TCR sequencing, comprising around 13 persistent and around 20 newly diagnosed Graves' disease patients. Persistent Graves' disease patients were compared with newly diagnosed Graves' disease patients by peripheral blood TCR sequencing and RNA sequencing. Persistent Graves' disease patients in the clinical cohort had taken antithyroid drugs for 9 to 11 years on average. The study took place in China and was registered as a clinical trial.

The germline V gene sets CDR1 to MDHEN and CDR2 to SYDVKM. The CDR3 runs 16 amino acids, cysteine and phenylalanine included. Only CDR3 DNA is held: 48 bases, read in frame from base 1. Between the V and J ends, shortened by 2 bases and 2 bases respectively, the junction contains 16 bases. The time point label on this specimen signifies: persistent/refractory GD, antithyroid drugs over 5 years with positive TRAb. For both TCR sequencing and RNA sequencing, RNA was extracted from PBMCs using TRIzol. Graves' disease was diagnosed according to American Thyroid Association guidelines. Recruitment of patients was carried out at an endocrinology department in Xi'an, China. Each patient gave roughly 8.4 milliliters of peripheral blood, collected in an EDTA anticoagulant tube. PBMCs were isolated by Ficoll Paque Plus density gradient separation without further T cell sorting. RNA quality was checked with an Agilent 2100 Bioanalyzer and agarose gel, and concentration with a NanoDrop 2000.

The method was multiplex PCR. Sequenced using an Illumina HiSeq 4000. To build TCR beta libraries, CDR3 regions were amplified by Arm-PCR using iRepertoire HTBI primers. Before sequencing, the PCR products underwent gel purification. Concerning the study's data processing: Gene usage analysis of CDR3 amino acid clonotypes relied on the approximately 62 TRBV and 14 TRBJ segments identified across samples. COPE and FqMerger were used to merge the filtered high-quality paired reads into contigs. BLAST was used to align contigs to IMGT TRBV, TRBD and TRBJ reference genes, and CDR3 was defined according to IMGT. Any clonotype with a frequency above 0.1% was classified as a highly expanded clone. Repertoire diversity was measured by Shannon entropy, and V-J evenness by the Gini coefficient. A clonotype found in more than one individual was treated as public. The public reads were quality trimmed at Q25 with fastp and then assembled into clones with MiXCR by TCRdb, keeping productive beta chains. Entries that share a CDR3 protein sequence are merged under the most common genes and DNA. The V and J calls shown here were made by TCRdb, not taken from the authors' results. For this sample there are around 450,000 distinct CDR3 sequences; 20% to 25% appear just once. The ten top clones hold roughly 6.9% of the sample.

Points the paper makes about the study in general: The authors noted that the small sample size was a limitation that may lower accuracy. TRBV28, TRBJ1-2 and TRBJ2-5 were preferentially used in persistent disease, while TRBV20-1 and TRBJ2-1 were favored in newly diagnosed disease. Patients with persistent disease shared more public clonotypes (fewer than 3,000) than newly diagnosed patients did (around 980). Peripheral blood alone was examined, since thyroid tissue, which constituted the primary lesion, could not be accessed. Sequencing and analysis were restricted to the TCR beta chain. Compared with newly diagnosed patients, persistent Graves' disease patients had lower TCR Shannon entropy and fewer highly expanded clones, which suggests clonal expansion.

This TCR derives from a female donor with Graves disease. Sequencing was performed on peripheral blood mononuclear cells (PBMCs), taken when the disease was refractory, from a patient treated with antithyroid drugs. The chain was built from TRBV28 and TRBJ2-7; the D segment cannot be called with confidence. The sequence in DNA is TGTGCCAGCAGTTTACCCCCCCTAGGTCCTACCTACGAGCAGTACTTC. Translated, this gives CASSLPPLGPTYEQYF.